Included here is one T cell receptor (beta chain) sequence, with context. This entry belongs to a study of shared clonotypes between healthy human individuals. Data came from immunoSEQ multiplex PCR; TCRdb stores just in-frame clones and leaves some out. Of 640,000 or so clones in the sample, around 72% were seen once. This CDR3 spans 14 amino acids. Trimming left V 5 bases short and J 0 bases short, with 11 bases between. CDR1 is MNHNS, CDR2 SASEGT, per germline. This TCR came from a woman aged 25 to 45 in good health. The chain employs TRBV6-1 and TRBJ2-7, with D perhaps TRBD1 (6 bases). Sequences were obtained from memory CD4+ T cells sorted from blood. Subset given: CD45RA-negative fraction. The CDR3 reads CASSLGGISYEQYF. CDR3 DNA: TGTGCCAGCAGTTTAGGGGGAATCTCCTACGAGCAGTACTTC.